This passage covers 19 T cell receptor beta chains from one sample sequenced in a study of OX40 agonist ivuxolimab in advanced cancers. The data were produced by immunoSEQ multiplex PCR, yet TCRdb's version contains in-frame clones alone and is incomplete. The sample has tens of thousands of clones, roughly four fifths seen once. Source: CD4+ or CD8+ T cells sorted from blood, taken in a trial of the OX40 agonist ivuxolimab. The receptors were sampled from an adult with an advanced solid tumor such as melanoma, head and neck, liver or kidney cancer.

The CDR3 reads CASSYQGGNIQYF. CDR3 coding DNA: TGTGCCAGCAGTTACCAGGGAGGGAACATTCAGTACTTC. The gene calls are TRBV6-5 and TRBJ2-4, with 7 bases aligning to TRBD2. Trimming took 2 bases from V and 7 from J; bases not matched to a gene: 2. The CDR3 has 13 residues. CDR1 and CDR2 (germline): MNHEY, SVGAGI.

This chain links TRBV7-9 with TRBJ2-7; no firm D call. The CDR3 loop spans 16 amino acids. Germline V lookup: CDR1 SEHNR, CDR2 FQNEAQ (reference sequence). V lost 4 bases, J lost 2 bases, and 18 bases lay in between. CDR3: CASSSPEMATPYEQYF. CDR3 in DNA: TGTGCCAGCAGCTCCCCAGAAATGGCTACCCCCTACGAGCAGTACTTC.

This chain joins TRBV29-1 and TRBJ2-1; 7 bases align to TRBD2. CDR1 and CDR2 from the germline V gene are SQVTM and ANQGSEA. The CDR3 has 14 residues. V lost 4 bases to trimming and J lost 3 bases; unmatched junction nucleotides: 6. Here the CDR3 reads CSVGPGTNYNEQFF. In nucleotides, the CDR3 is TGCAGCGTTGGGCCCGGGACTAACTACAATGAGCAGTTCTTC.

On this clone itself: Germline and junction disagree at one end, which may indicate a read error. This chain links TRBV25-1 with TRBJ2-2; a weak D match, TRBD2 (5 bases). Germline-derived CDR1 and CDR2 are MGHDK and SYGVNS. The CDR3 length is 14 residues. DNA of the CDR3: TGTGCCAGCAGTGGCGGGTCGAAGACCGGGGAGCTGTTTTTT. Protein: CASSGGSKTGELFF.

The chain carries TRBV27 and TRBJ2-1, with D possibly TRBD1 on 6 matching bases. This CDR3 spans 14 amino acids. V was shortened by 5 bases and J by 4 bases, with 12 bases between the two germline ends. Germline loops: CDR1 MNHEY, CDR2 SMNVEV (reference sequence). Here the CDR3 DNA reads TGTGCCAGCAGTCCGGGACACTTTTACAATGAGCAGTTCTTC. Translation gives CASSPGHFYNEQFF.

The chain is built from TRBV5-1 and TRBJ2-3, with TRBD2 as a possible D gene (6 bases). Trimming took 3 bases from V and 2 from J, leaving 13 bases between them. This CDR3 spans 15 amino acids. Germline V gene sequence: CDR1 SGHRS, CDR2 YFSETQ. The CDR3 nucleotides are TGCGCCAGCAGCTCAGGACTATTTAACACAGATACGCAGTATTTT. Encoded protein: CASSSGLFNTDTQYF.

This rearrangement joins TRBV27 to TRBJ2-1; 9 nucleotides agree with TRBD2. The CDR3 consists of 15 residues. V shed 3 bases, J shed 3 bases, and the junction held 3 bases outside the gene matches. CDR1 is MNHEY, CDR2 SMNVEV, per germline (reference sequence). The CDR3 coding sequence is TGTGCCAGCAGTTTTTCTAGCGGGATCTACAATGAGCAGTTCTTC. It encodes CASSFSSGIYNEQFF.

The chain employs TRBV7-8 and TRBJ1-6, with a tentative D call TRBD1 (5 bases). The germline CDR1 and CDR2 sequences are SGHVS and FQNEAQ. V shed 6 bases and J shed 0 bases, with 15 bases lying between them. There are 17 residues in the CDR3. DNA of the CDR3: TGTGCCAGCAGACGCGACAGACAAAGCTCCTATAATTCACCCCTCCACTTT. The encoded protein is CASRRDRQSSYNSPLHF.

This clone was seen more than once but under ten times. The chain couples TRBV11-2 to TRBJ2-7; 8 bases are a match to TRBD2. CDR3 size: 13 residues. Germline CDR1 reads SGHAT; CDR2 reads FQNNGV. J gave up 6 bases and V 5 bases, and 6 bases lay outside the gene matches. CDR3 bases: TGTGCCAGCAGCGCCGGGACTAGAAGCGAGCAGTACTTC. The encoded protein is CASSAGTRSEQYF.

CDR3 bases: TGTGCCAGCACGGACGGCTCTAGCAATCAGCCCCAGCATTTT. This encodes CASTDGSSNQPQHF. The V and J genes are TRBV6-1 and TRBJ1-5, with no clear D. This CDR3 is 14 amino acids long. Trimming cost V 7 bases and J 0 bases, with 10 bases left between them. Germline V gives CDR1 MNHNS, CDR2 SASEGT.

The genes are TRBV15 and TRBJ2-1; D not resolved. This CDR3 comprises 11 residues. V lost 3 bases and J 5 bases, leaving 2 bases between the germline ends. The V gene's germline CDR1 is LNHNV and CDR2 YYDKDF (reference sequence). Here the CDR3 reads CATSSNNEQFF. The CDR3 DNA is TGTGCCACCAGCAGTAACAATGAGCAGTTCTTC.

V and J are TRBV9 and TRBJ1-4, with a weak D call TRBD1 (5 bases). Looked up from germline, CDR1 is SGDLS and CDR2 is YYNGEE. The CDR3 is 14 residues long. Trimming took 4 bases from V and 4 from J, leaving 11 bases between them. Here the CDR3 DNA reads TGTGCCAGCAGCCAAGAGGGGAGTAATGAAAAACTGTTTTTT. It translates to CASSQEGSNEKLFF.

DNA of the CDR3: TGCGCCAGCAGCCAATATACGAACACCGGGGAGCTGTTTTTT. This encodes CASSQYTNTGELFF. V is TRBV4-1 and J is TRBJ2-2; D is undetermined. Germline CDR1 is MGHRA and CDR2 is YSYEKL. The CDR3 spans 14 residues. V lost 2 bases and J 0 bases, leaving 4 bases between the germline ends.

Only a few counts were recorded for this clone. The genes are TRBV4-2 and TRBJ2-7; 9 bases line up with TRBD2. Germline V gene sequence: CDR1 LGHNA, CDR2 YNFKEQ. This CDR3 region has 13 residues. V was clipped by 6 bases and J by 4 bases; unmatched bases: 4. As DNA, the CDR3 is TGTGCCAGCAGGGCGGGGGGGCGATACGAGCAGTACTTC. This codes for CASRAGGRYEQYF.

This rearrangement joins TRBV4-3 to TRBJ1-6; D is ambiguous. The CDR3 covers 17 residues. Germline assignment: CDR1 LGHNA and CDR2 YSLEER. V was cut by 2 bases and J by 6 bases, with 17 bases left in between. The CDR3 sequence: CASSQSLSPGFNSPLHF. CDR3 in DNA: TGCGCCAGCAGCCAATCTCTCAGTCCAGGTTTTAATTCACCCCTCCACTTT.

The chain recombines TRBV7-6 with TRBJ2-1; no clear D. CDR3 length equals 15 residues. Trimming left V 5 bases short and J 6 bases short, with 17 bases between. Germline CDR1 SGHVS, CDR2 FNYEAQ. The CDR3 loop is CASSLHQTSINEQFF. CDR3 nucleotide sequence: TGTGCCAGCAGCCTACACCAGACATCCATCAATGAGCAGTTCTTC.

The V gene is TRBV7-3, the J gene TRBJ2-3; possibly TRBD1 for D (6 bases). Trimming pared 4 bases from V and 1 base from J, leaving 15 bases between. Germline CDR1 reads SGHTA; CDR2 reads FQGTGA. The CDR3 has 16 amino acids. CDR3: CASSSPTGLGTDTQYF. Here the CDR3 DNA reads TGTGCCAGCAGCTCCCCCACAGGGTTGGGCACAGATACGCAGTATTTT.

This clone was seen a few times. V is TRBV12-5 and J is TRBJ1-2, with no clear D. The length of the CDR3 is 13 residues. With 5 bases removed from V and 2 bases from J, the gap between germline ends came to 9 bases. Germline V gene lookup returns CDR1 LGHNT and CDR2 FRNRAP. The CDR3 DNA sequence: TGTGCTAGTGGTCAGGACCTAAACTATGGCTACACCTTC. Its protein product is CASGQDLNYGYTF.

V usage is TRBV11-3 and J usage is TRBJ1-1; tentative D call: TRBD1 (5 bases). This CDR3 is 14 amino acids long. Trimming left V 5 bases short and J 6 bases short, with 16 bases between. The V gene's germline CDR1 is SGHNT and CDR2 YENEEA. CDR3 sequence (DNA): TGTGCCAGCAGCCCTACCCTCGGGGCCCCTGAAGCTTTCTTT. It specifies CASSPTLGAPEAFF.